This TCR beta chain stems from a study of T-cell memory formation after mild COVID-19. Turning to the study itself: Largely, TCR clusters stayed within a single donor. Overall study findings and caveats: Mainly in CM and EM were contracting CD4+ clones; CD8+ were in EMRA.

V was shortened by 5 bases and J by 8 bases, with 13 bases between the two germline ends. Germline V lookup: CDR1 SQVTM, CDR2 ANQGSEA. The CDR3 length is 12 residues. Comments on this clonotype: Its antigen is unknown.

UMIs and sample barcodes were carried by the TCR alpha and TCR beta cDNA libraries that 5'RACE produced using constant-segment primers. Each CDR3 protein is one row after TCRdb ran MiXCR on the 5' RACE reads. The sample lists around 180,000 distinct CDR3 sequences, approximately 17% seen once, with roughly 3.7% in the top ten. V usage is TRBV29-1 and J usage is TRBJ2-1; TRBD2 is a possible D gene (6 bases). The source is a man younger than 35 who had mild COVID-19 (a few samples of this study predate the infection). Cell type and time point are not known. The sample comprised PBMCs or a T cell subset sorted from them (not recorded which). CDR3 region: CSVYWRAHEQFF. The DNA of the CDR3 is TGCAGCGTTTATTGGAGGGCTCATGAGCAGTTCTTC.